The 24 T cell receptor beta chains reported below all come from one sample, sequenced in a study of blood T cell repertoires in COVID-19. TCRdb's table, derived via immunoSEQ multiplex PCR, lists solely in-frame clones and lacks some. The sample holds over 120,000 clones; approximately 90% are singletons and the top ten take less than 5.5%. Sequencing was done on a sample of PBMCs or T cells enriched from blood (not recorded which). Source of these receptors: a man aged 50 to 60 who had recovered from COVID-19.

The chain carries TRBV29-1 and TRBJ1-2; D gene unclear. This CDR3 contains 12 residues. V shed 4 bases and J shed 4 bases, with 10 bases lying between them. Per germline, CDR1 SQVTM and CDR2 ANQGSEA. DNA for the CDR3: TGCAGCGTTGGGGGAGTGGGCTATGGCTACACCTTC. Residues: CSVGGVGYGYTF.

This chain uses TRBV7-7 with TRBJ2-1; D unclear. CDR3 length: 13 amino acids. Germline V gene data show CDR1 as SSHAT and CDR2 as FNYEAQ (reference sequence). Trimming pared 4 bases from V and 5 bases from J, leaving 9 bases between. In nucleotides, the CDR3 is TGTGCCAGCAGCTCCAACTATAACAATGAGCAGTTCTTC. Its translation: CASSSNYNNEQFF.

The V gene is TRBV6-1, the J gene TRBJ2-5; 11 bases match TRBD2. Per the germline V gene, CDR1 is MNHNS and CDR2 is SASEGT. There are 16 residues in the CDR3. After removal of 2 bases from V and 2 bases from J, the junction contained 4 bases not matched to a gene. The CDR3 here is CASSEILAGGQETQYF. As DNA, the CDR3 is TGTGCCAGCAGTGAAATTCTAGCGGGAGGACAAGAGACCCAGTACTTC.

The chain employs TRBV29-1 and TRBJ1-1; D is ambiguous. The CDR3 spans 12 residues. The V end was cut by 4 bases, the J end by 1 base, with 7 bases between. Germline CDR1 reads SQVTM; CDR2 reads ANQGSEA. The CDR3 spells CSVAQANTEAFF. CDR3 in DNA: TGCAGCGTTGCGCAGGCGAACACTGAAGCTTTCTTT.

The chain uses TRBV25-1 and TRBJ2-7; maybe TRBD2 (6 bases). V gave up 8 bases and J gave up 5 bases, with 13 bases separating them. Germline V CDR1 and CDR2: MGHDK, SYGVNS. The CDR3 is 12 amino acids. CDR3 DNA sequence: TGTGCCAGCTATAGCGGCGGCGACGAGCAGTACTTC. Translated: CASYSGGDEQYF.

The sample holds one count of this clone. The V and J genes are TRBV9 and TRBJ1-4, with a possible D match to TRBD1 (6 bases). Trimming took off 0 bases at V and 3 bases at J, with 15 bases between the two ends. This CDR3 is built from 17 residues. Germline CDR1 is SGDLS and CDR2 is YYNGEE. In DNA form, the CDR3 reads TGTGCCAGCAGCGTAGCGGGGGGGGCAAGTGCTAATGAAAAACTGTTTTTT. Encoded protein: CASSVAGGASANEKLFF. Based on the CDR3 plus reference TRBV9 and TRBJ1-4, the full variable domain is DSGVTQTPKHLITATGQRVTLRCSPRSGDLSVYWYQQSLDQGLQFLIQYYNGEERAKGNILERFSAQQFPDLHSELNLSSLELGDSALYFCASSVAGGASANEKLFFGSGTQLSVL.

J is TRBJ1-1 and V is TRBV7-2, with D possibly being TRBD1 (5 bases). This CDR3 has 14 residues. Germline-derived CDR1 and CDR2 are SGHTA and FQGNSA. Trimming took 1 base from V and 1 from J, leaving 7 bases between them. The CDR3: CASSLGGRNTEAFF. DNA of the CDR3: TGTGCCAGCAGCTTAGGGGGCCGGAACACTGAAGCTTTCTTT.

The chain joins TRBV5-5 to TRBJ1-1; D call uncertain. The V gene's germline CDR1 is SGHKS and CDR2 YYEKEE (reference sequence). V lost 2 bases and J lost 2, with 7 bases in between. This CDR3 comprises 13 residues. CDR3 bases: TGTGCCAGCAGCTTTGGAGCAAACACTGAAGCTTTCTTT. It yields the protein CASSFGANTEAFF.

This rearrangement joins TRBV6-6 to TRBJ1-6; 7 nucleotides agree with TRBD1. This CDR3 has 14 residues. Germline lookup yields CDR1 MNHNY and CDR2 SVGAGI (reference sequence). With V trimmed by 6 bases and J by 8 bases, 7 bases remained unmatched. The CDR3 bases are TGTGCCAGCAGGACGACAGGGAGCGATTCACCCCTCCACTTT. Translated: CASRTTGSDSPLHF.

The chain couples TRBV19 to TRBJ1-5, with D unresolved. The V gene lost 6 bases and the J gene lost 0 bases, with 6 bases spanning the gap. Germline loops: CDR1 LNHDA, CDR2 SQIVND (reference sequence). This CDR3 has 13 residues. The CDR3 spells CASRQYSNQPQHF. In nucleotides, the CDR3 is TGTGCCAGTAGACAGTATAGCAATCAGCCCCAGCATTTT.

CDR3 sequence reads: CASGGQGNSNQPQHF. CDR3 sequence (DNA): TGTGCCAGCGGGGGACAGGGAAATAGCAATCAGCCCCAGCATTTT. This chain links TRBV6-5 with TRBJ1-5, with 9 positions matching TRBD1. Germline lookup yields CDR1 MNHEY and CDR2 SVGAGI. The CDR3 totals 15 residues. The V and J ends lost 8 bases and 0 bases, in that order; junction bases with no gene match: 5.

The chain is built from TRBV5-1 and TRBJ2-1; 12 bases map to TRBD2. Trimming took 3 bases from V and 7 from J; bases not matched to a gene: 8. The CDR3 is 16 amino acids. Germline CDR1 and CDR2: SGHRS and YFSETQ. Written as DNA, the CDR3 is TGCGCCAGCAGCTCCCTAGCGGGAGGGCCAAAGAATGAGCAGTTCTTC. Protein product: CASSSLAGGPKNEQFF.

The rearrangement links TRBV6-4 to TRBJ2-3, with D uncertain. Germline CDR1 MRHNA, CDR2 SNTAGT. The CDR3 is 12 residues long. Trimming left V 2 bases short and J 6 bases short, with 6 bases between. This CDR3 is CASSDGADTQYF. The CDR3 DNA sequence: TGTGCCAGCAGTGACGGTGCGGATACGCAGTATTTT.

The V call is TRBV6-6, the J call TRBJ2-5, with TRBD1 matching 11 bases. Germline CDR1 reads MNHNY; CDR2 reads SVGAGI (reference sequence). Trimming took 5 bases from V and 5 from J; bases not matched to a gene: 13. The length of the CDR3 is 17 residues. CDR3 loop: CASSPLRRGTGGETQYF. Written as DNA, the CDR3 is TGTGCCAGCAGTCCTCTCCGGAGAGGGACAGGGGGGGAGACCCAGTACTTC.

CDR3 in amino acids: CARPSRGLDEQYF. In DNA form, the CDR3 reads TGTGCCAGACCAAGCCGGGGACTCGACGAGCAGTACTTC. The chain has TRBV27 and TRBJ2-7; D may be TRBD2 (6 bases). This CDR3 comprises 13 residues. Germline V lookup: CDR1 MNHEY, CDR2 SMNVEV (reference sequence). Trimming took 9 bases from V and 5 from J, leaving 17 bases between them.

J is TRBJ1-2 and V is TRBV10-2; D uncertain. V dropped 4 bases and J dropped 1 base, with 10 bases sitting between them. Per germline, CDR1 WSHSY and CDR2 SAAADI. The CDR3 loop spans 14 amino acids. For the CDR3, the DNA is TGCGCCAGCAGTGGACCGGGAATTAACTATGGCTACACCTTC. Its protein is CASSGPGINYGYTF.

This rearrangement joins TRBV6-1 to TRBJ2-7; 8 bases fit TRBD1. Losses at the gene ends were 6 bases for V and 5 bases for J; bases not matched to a gene: 6. This CDR3 comprises 13 residues. Looked up from germline, CDR1 is MNHNS and CDR2 is SASEGT. CDR3 protein: CASSRTGTDEQYF. For the CDR3, the DNA is TGTGCCAGCAGCAGGACAGGGACCGACGAGCAGTACTTC.

The chain combines TRBV28 with TRBJ1-2; 8 bases agree with TRBD1. The germline V gene encodes CDR1 MDHEN and CDR2 SYDVKM. The CDR3 runs to 12 residues. With V trimmed by 7 bases and J by 6 bases, 4 bases remained unmatched. CDR3 bases: TGTGCCAGCAAACGACAGGGGAATGGCTACACCTTC. Its protein product is CASKRQGNGYTF.

This clone was recorded at least ten times. The V and J genes are TRBV6-5 and TRBJ2-1, with TRBD2 identical over 10 bases. Germline assignment: CDR1 MNHEY and CDR2 SVGAGI. CDR3 length: 15 residues. The junction had 2 bases not matched to a gene; V was cut back by 0 bases and J by 6 bases. CDR3 sequence reads: CASSYSPSGSNEQFF. The CDR3 nucleotides are TGTGCCAGCAGTTACTCGCCTAGCGGGAGCAATGAGCAGTTCTTC.

The chain couples TRBV15 to TRBJ2-3; 12 nucleotides match TRBD2. The CDR3 is made up of 14 amino acids. V was pared by 7 bases and J by 6 bases, with 5 bases of the junction left unmatched. CDR1 is LNHNV, CDR2 YYDKDF, per germline (reference sequence). The CDR3 region has the DNA TGTGCCACCAAACTAGCGGGGGGTTCCGATACGCAGTATTTT. Translating it yields CATKLAGGSDTQYF.

V is TRBV7-3 and J is TRBJ2-3, with TRBD2 as a possible D gene (8 bases). The CDR3 contains 16 residues. CDR1 is SGHTA, CDR2 FQGTGA, per germline. V shed 4 bases and J shed 3 bases, with 17 bases lying between them. This CDR3 reads CASSSGGTRETDTQYF. The CDR3 coding sequence is TGTGCCAGCAGCTCAGGGGGGACTAGGGAAACAGATACGCAGTATTTT.

The chain is built from TRBV9 and TRBJ2-7; the match to TRBD2 covers 13 bases. Trimming took 3 bases from V and 0 from J; bases not matched to a gene: 12. Germline assignment: CDR1 SGDLS and CDR2 YYNGEE. This CDR3 has 19 residues. This CDR3 reads CASSGATSGRPGSSYEQYF. The DNA of the CDR3 is TGTGCCAGCAGCGGGGCGACTAGCGGGAGGCCCGGTAGCTCCTACGAGCAGTACTTC. The variable domain in full, with the rest retrieved from reference TRBV9 and TRBJ2-7, is DSGVTQTPKHLITATGQRVTLRCSPRSGDLSVYWYQQSLDQGLQFLIQYYNGEERAKGNILERFSAQQFPDLHSELNLSSLELGDSALYFCASSGATSGRPGSSYEQYFGPGTRLTVT.

On this clone itself: The junction does not match germline at one end; this may be a read error. The chain couples TRBV28 to TRBJ1-5; D ambiguous. The CDR3 is 12 amino acids. From germline, CDR1 is MDHEN and CDR2 SYDVKM. The CDR3 bases are TGTGCGAGCACCGGTAGCAATCAGCCCCAGCATTTT. Translating gives CASTGSNQPQHF.

On this clone itself: An end of the junction does not agree with germline; a read error may underlie this. The rearrangement joins TRBV27 to TRBJ2-7; D remains unclear. Per germline, CDR1 MNHEY and CDR2 SMNVEV (reference sequence). This CDR3 has 14 residues. CDR3 in amino acids: CASGLRMGSYEQYF. The DNA of the CDR3 is TGTGCCAGCGGTTTGCGGATGGGTTCCTACGAGCAGTACTTC.